These 9 T cell receptor beta chains originate from one sample sequenced in a study of control samples from healthy donors and cancer patients. TCRdb keeps only in-frame clones here, not all; method: immunoSEQ multiplex PCR. Counted here are tens of thousands of clones, 70% to 90% occurring once; the ten biggest clones make up more than 5%. Sample: blood. The source of these receptors is a woman aged 45-59 years in good health.

The genes are TRBV2 and TRBJ1-3, with 9 bases matching TRBD1. This CDR3 is built from 16 residues. CDR1 and CDR2 from the germline V gene are SNHLY and FYNNEI. V was pared by 1 base and J by 2 bases, with 3 bases of the junction left unmatched. The CDR3 sequence: CASSEGGQGPGNTIYF. DNA for the CDR3: TGTGCCAGCAGTGAAGGGGGACAGGGCCCTGGAAACACCATATATTTT.

The genes are TRBV28 and TRBJ1-5; 10 bases align to TRBD1. Looked up from germline, CDR1 is MDHEN and CDR2 is SYDVKM. This CDR3 contains 16 residues. V dropped 4 bases and J dropped 3; count of bases not matched to a gene: 6. CDR3 in DNA: TGTGCCAGCAGTTCTCGGGACAGGGGATACAATCAGCCCCAGCATTTT. This sequence encodes CASSSRDRGYNQPQHF.

In nucleotides, the CDR3 is TGTGCCAGCAGTGGACAGTCTGCAACTAATGAAAAACTGTTTTTT. This sequence encodes CASSGQSATNEKLFF. The V call is TRBV9, the J call TRBJ1-4; D may be TRBD1 (6 bases). Germline V CDR1 and CDR2: SGDLS, YYNGEE. The CDR3 covers 15 residues. The V gene lost 5 bases and the J gene lost 0 bases, with 11 bases spanning the gap.

The chain is built from TRBV29-1 and TRBJ1-3, with D uncertain. Germline loops: CDR1 SQVTM, CDR2 ANQGSEA. The CDR3 runs to 13 residues. V gave up 3 bases and J gave up 4 bases, with 10 bases separating them. CDR3 sequence: CSVERGMGNTIYF. As DNA, the CDR3 is TGCAGCGTTGAGAGAGGAATGGGAAACACCATATATTTT.

This chain uses TRBV2 with TRBJ2-3; D remains unclear. Germline V CDR1 and CDR2: SNHLY, FYNNEI. This CDR3 has 13 residues. V shed 3 bases and J shed 0 bases, with 4 bases lying between them. CDR3 nucleotide sequence: TGTGCCAGCAGTGACAGGAGCACAGATACGCAGTATTTT. Protein product: CASSDRSTDTQYF.

The V and J genes are TRBV6-5 and TRBJ1-3; 7 nucleotides line up with TRBD1. V shed 5 bases and J 7 bases; nucleotides not matched to a gene: 11. From germline, CDR1 is MNHEY and CDR2 SVGAGI. This CDR3 is built from 15 residues. The CDR3 reads CASSPIWTGRNTIYF. The DNA for the CDR3 is TGTGCCAGCAGTCCCATTTGGACAGGTCGGAACACCATATATTTT.

The CDR3 spells CASSLRTGGQPQHF. The CDR3 region has the DNA TGTGCCAGTAGTTTAAGGACAGGGGGACAGCCCCAGCATTTT. This chain joins TRBV19 and TRBJ1-5; the match to TRBD1 covers 10 bases. CDR1 and CDR2 from the germline V gene are LNHDA and SQIVND (reference sequence). This CDR3 has 14 amino acids. The junction had 5 bases not matched to a gene; V was cut back by 5 bases and J by 7 bases.

The chain links TRBV14 to TRBJ1-6, with a tentative D call TRBD1 (5 bases). Trimming left V 2 bases short and J 10 bases short, with 12 bases between. Per the germline V gene, CDR1 is SGHDN and CDR2 is FVKESK. This CDR3 spans 14 amino acids. The CDR3 DNA is TGTGCCAGCAGCCAACTAACCAGGGACTCACCCCTCCACTTT. Its protein product is CASSQLTRDSPLHF.

The rearrangement links TRBV19 to TRBJ2-3; weak D call: TRBD2 (5 bases). This CDR3 contains 14 residues. Trimming shortened V by 3 bases and J by 2 bases, and 9 bases separated the two germline ends. The germline V gene has CDR1 LNHDA and CDR2 SQIVND (reference sequence). The CDR3 loop reads CASSIAGLTDTQYF. The CDR3 region has the DNA TGTGCCAGTAGTATCGCGGGCCTCACAGATACGCAGTATTTT.